This T cell receptor beta chain comes out of a study of T-cell reconstitution after alpha-beta-depleted transplantation in children. This clonotype was counted many times. Its target is unknown. The junction had 10 bases not matched to a gene; V was cut back by 3 bases and J by 8 bases. This CDR3 has 16 amino acids. CDR1 MDHEN and CDR2 SYDVKM come from the germline V gene. The TCRbeta library was prepared with unique molecular identifiers. TCRdb reprocessed the PCR reads with MiXCR, giving one entry per CDR3 protein. The sample comprises about 97,000 distinct CDR3 sequences, 6% of which are singletons, and about 6.1% rests with the top ten. Study findings and constraints: A year post-transplant, T-cell counts and diversity derived mostly from newly produced T cells. Some patients' high day-60 TCRbeta diversity was attributed to recipient cells surviving conditioning.

The source material was PBMCs, mostly from graft donor cells, sampled 60 days after TCRalphabeta/CD19-depleted stem cell transplant. J is TRBJ2-2 and V is TRBV28; 9 nucleotides line up with TRBD2. This sequence originates from a female patient aged 2-9 years who had a stem cell transplant for Fanconi anemia, so the T cells may come from the graft donor. The CDR3 sequence: CASSFPRTSAVGELFF. In DNA, the CDR3 is TGTGCCAGCAGTTTTCCCAGGACTAGCGCAGTGGGGGAGCTGTTTTTT.